This T cell receptor (beta chain) was captured in a study of cytomegalovirus exposure and HLA in healthy donors. The PCR employed 60 Vbeta primers together with 13 Jbeta primers. This table comes from immunoSEQ multiplex PCR, and its TCRdb copy is limited to in-frame clones, with some not included. The data contain 130,000 to 150,000 clones, around four fifths of them singletons. This clone was seen a single time. Input material: PBMCs. The TCR comes from a man aged 25 to 45 in good health and CMV-seronegative.

This CDR3 reads CASSLARAGANVLTF. CDR3 coding DNA: TGCGCCAGCAGCTTGGCCAGGGCTGGGGCCAACGTCCTGACTTTC. The chain employs TRBV5-1 and TRBJ2-6, with D possibly matching TRBD1 (5 bases). The CDR3 runs to 15 residues. CDR1 is SGHRS, CDR2 YFSETQ, per germline. Trimming shortened V by 0 bases and J by 2 bases, and 6 bases separated the two germline ends.